The 5 T cell receptor beta chains below come from one sample, sequenced in a study of blood T cell repertoires in COVID-19. Clones were sequenced by immunoSEQ multiplex PCR, and TCRdb holds only the in-frame ones, with some missing. This table has about 62,000 clones, 70% to 85% appearing once. Sequencing used peripheral blood. These receptors came from a woman older than 75 with active or convalescent COVID-19.

V gene TRBV11-2 combines with J gene TRBJ2-3; D gene uncertain. This CDR3 is built from 14 residues. CDR1 and CDR2 (germline): SGHAT, FQNNGV. The V end lost 5 bases, the J end lost 0 bases, and 9 bases lay between the germline ends. The CDR3 nucleotides read TGTGCCAGCAGCACGGGTCAGAGCACAGATACGCAGTATTTT. This translates into CASSTGQSTDTQYF. Supplemented by reference TRBV11-2 and TRBJ2-3, the full variable domain reads EAGVAQSPRYKIIEKRQSVAFWCNPISGHATLYWYQQILGQGPKLLIQFQNNGVVDDSQLPKDRFSAERLKGVDSTLKIQPAKLEDSAVYLCASSTGQSTDTQYFGPGTRLTVL.

The chain is built from TRBV18 and TRBJ1-5; 11 bases fit TRBD1. With 1 base clipped from V and 0 bases from J, the junction kept 5 bases outside the gene matches. CDR1 and CDR2 (germline): KGHSH, LQKENI. This CDR3 spans 18 amino acids. CDR3 sequence reads: CASSPRGQGGLSNQPQHF. CDR3 DNA: TGTGCCAGCTCACCACGGGGACAGGGGGGACTTAGCAATCAGCCCCAGCATTTT. Full variable domain (rest looked up from reference TRBV18 and TRBJ1-5): NAGVMQNPRHLVRRRGQEARLRCSPMKGHSHVYWYRQLPEEGLKFMVYLQKENIIDESGMPKERFSAEFPKEGPSILRIQQVVRGDSAAYFCASSPRGQGGLSNQPQHFGDGTRLSIL.

This clone has a handful of counts. V is TRBV19 and J is TRBJ2-7; weak D call: TRBD2 (6 bases). Germline V gives CDR1 LNHDA, CDR2 SQIVND (reference sequence). The ends were cut back, 3 bases at V and 0 bases at J, with 18 bases in the middle. This CDR3 comprises 17 residues. The CDR3 DNA reads as TGTGCCAGTAGTATCGGCCTTCGGGGGAGCTTCTCCTACGAGCAGTACTTC. It codes for CASSIGLRGSFSYEQYF.

V usage is TRBV5-1 and J usage is TRBJ2-1; D may be TRBD1 (5 bases). V was cut by 2 bases and J by 15 bases, with 15 bases left in between. This CDR3 comprises 12 residues. CDR1 and CDR2 from the germline V gene are SGHRS and YFSETQ. CDR3 residues: CASSLLRSGLFF. CDR3 DNA: TGCGCCAGCAGCTTATTGAGGTCAGGGCTGTTCTTC.

This clone ranks as hyperexpanded. The chain recombines TRBV15 with TRBJ2-5; D not resolved. Germline lookup yields CDR1 LNHNV and CDR2 YYDKDF (reference sequence). CDR3 length: 14 amino acids. The V end was cut by 0 bases, the J end by 1 base, with 6 bases between. The DNA for the CDR3 is TGTGCCACCAGCAGAGACAGTCTCCAAGAGACCCAGTACTTC. It codes for CATSRDSLQETQYF.